The 9 T cell receptor beta chains presented below share a single source sample, sequenced in a study of CD8 T cells in Susac syndrome. Reverse transcription of 0.5 to 1 ug RNA was performed with random hexamers. One entry per CDR3 protein, called by TCRdb with MiXCR from the immunoSEQ multiplex PCR reads. This table holds about 200,000 distinct CDR3 sequences, 95% found once. The sample was CD4+ T cells from PBMCs. These receptors came from a human donor with multiple sclerosis.

The chain carries TRBV4-2 and TRBJ1-4, with D uncertain. The CDR3 spans 14 residues. Trimming shortened V by 1 base and J by 12 bases, and 15 bases separated the two germline ends. Germline assignment: CDR1 LGHNA and CDR2 YNFKEQ. CDR3 loop: CASSQVLGMKELFF. CDR3 coding DNA: TGTGCCAGCAGCCAAGTACTGGGAATGAAGGAACTGTTTTTT.

This chain connects TRBV20-1 to TRBJ1-5; tentative D call: TRBD1 (5 bases). From germline, CDR1 is DFQATT and CDR2 SNEGSKA (reference sequence). V was shortened by 5 bases and J by 5 bases, with 13 bases between the two germline ends. This CDR3 has 13 residues. CDR3 nucleotide sequence: TGCAGTGCTTTAGGGACCGCTGATCAGCCCCAGCATTTT. Encoded protein: CSALGTADQPQHF.

The chain has TRBV9 and TRBJ2-2, with 7 bases fitting TRBD2. The CDR3 has 16 residues. Germline trimming cut 0 bases from V and 3 bases from J; bases unmatched to any gene: 5. CDR1 is SGDLS and CDR2 is YYNGEE in the germline V gene. This CDR3 is CASSVGLAVYTGELFF. DNA of the CDR3: TGTGCCAGCAGCGTAGGGCTAGCGGTTTACACCGGGGAGCTGTTTTTT.

Points on this clonotype: The germline gene is not matched at one end of the junction; a read error may be the cause. V usage is TRBV24-1 and J usage is TRBJ2-2; TRBD2 is a possible D gene (6 bases). The CDR3 contains 14 residues. CDR1 and CDR2 (germline): KGHDR, SFDVKD. The CDR3: CATSGAGNTGELLF. The CDR3 DNA is TGTGCCACCAGTGGGGCGGGGAACACCGGGGAGCTGCTTTTT.

A remark on this clonotype: An end of the junction differs from the germline gene, which may be a read error. The chain links TRBV20-1 to TRBJ2-1; 10 bases align to TRBD2. The germline V gene has CDR1 DFQATT and CDR2 SNEGSKA (reference sequence). This CDR3 spans 15 amino acids. This CDR3 is CSARVRLAGVPAGVF. The CDR3, as DNA: TGCAGTGCTAGAGTCAGGCTAGCGGGGGTACCCGCGGGGGTCTTC.

The chain joins TRBV10-3 to TRBJ1-6; the D is unclear. V shed 8 bases and J shed 5 bases, with 13 bases lying between them. This CDR3 has 14 amino acids. CDR1 is ENHRY and CDR2 is SYGVKD in the germline V gene. The CDR3 coding sequence is TGTGCCATCGGAGAGGATCGTAATAATTCACCCCTCCACTTT. Translation: CAIGEDRNNSPLHF.

The chain recombines TRBV23-1 with TRBJ1-1, with D uncertain. TRBV23-1 is designated an ORF whose function remains uncertain. V shed 4 bases and J shed 6 bases, with 30 bases lying between them. The CDR3 loop spans 19 amino acids. For the CDR3, the DNA is TGCGCCAGCAGTCGTTATCCGTTTGTGGCGCCTTTAGCCTCGGCTGAAGCTTTCTTT. Protein sequence: CASSRYPFVAPLASAEAFF.

The rearrangement links TRBV21-1 to TRBJ2-7. TRBV21-1 is a pseudogene segment. This CDR3 is built from 11 residues. CDR3 DNA: TGTGCCAGCAGCCAACAATACGAGCAGTACGTC. Its protein is CASSQQYEQYV.

The chain couples TRBV9 to TRBJ2-7, with D maybe TRBD2 (6 bases). Germline V CDR1 and CDR2: SGDLS, YYNGEE. Trimming cost V 0 bases and J 7 bases, with 17 bases left between them. There are 15 residues in the CDR3. The CDR3 loop reads CASSVDRGLRGEQYF. DNA for the CDR3: TGTGCCAGCAGCGTAGACAGAGGGTTACGGGGGGAGCAGTACTTC.